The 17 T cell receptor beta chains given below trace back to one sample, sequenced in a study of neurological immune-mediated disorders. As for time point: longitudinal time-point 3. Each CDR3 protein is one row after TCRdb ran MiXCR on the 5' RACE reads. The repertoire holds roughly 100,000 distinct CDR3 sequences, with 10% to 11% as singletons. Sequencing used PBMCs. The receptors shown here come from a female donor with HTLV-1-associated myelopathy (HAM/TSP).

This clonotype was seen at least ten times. This CDR3 reads CASSPKGLYNEQFF. Here the CDR3 DNA reads TGTGCCAGCAGCCCTAAGGGTCTTTACAATGAGCAGTTCTTC. V usage is TRBV7-2 and J usage is TRBJ2-1; D gene uncertain. This CDR3 has 14 amino acids. CDR1 and CDR2 from the germline V gene are SGHTA and FQGNSA. V shed 5 bases and J shed 4 bases, with 12 bases lying between them. Supplemented by reference TRBV7-2 and TRBJ2-1, the full variable domain reads GAGVSQSPSNKVTEKGKDVELRCDPISGHTALYWYRQSLGQGLEFLIYFQGNSAPDKSGLPSDRFSAERTGGSVSTLTIQRTQQEDSAVYLCASSPKGLYNEQFFGPGTRLTVL.

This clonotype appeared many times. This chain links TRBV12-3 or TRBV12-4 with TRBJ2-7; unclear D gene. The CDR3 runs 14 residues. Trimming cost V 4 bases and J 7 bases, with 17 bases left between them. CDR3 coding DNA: TGTGCCAGCAGTTATTATGCCCCCCAAGGGGAGCAGTACTTC. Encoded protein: CASSYYAPQGEQYF.

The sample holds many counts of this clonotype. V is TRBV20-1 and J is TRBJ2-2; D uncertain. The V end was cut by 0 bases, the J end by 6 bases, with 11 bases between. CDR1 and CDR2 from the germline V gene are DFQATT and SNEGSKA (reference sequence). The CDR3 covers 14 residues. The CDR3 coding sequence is TGCAGTGCTAGAGAGATCCTAAAGGCCGGGGAGCTGTTTTTT. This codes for CSAREILKAGELFF.

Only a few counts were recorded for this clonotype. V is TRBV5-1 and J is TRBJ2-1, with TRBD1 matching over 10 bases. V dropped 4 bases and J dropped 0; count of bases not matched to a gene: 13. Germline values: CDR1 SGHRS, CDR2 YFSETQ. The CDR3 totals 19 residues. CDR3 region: CASSRRSGTGEGSYNEQFF. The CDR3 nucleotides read TGCGCCAGCAGCCGTAGGTCCGGGACAGGGGAGGGCTCCTACAATGAGCAGTTCTTC.

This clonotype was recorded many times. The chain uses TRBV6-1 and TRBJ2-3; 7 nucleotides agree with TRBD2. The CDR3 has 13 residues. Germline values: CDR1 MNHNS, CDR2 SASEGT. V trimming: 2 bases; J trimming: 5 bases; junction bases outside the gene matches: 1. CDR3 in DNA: TGTGCCAGCAGTGAACGCGGGGGAGATACGCAGTATTTT. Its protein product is CASSERGGDTQYF.

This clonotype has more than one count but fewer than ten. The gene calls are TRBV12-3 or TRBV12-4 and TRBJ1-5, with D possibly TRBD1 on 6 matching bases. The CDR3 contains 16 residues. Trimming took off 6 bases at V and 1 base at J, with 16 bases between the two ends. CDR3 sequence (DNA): TGTGCCAGCAGGTCCGGGGGCTTCCTGAGCAATCAGCCCCAGCATTTT. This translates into CASRSGGFLSNQPQHF.

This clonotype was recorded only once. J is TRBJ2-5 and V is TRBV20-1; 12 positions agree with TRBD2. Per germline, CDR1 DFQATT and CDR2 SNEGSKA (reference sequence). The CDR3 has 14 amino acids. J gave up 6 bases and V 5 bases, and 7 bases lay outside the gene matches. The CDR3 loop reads CSAGPSGGAQTQYF. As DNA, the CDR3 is TGCAGTGCTGGCCCTAGCGGGGGGGCCCAGACCCAGTACTTC.

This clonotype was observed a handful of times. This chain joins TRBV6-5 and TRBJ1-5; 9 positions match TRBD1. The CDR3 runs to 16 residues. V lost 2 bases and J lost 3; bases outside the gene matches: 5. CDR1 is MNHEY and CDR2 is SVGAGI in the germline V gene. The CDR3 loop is CASSYAGTGPNQPQHF. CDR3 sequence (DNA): TGTGCCAGCAGTTACGCGGGGACAGGGCCCAATCAGCCCCAGCATTTT.

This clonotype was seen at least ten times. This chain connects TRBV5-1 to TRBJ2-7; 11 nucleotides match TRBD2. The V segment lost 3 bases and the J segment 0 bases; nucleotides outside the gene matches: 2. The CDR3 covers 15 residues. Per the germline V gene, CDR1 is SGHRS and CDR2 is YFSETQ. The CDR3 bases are TGCGCCAGCAGCTCGCTAGCGGGGGGCTCCTACGAGCAGTACTTC. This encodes CASSSLAGGSYEQYF.

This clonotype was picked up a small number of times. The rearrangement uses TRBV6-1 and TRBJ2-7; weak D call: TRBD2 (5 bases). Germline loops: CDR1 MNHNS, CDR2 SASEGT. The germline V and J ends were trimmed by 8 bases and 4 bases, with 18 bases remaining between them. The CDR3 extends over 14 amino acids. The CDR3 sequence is CASRPVRGEYEQYF. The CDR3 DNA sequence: TGTGCCAGCCGCCCGGTACGGGGTGAGTACGAGCAGTACTTC.

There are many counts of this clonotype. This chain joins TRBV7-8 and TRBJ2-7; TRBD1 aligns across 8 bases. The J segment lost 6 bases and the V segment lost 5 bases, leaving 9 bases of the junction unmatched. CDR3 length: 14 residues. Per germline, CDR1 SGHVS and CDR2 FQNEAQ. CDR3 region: CASSPRTGPSEQYF. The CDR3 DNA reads TGTGCCAGCAGCCCACGGACAGGGCCATCCGAGCAGTACTTC.

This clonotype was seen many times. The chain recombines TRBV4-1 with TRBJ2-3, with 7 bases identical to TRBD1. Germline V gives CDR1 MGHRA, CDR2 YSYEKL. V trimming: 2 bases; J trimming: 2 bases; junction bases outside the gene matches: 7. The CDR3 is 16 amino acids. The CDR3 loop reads CASSQRYRGSTDTQYF. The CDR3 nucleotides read TGCGCCAGCAGCCAACGTTACAGGGGTTCCACAGATACGCAGTATTTT.

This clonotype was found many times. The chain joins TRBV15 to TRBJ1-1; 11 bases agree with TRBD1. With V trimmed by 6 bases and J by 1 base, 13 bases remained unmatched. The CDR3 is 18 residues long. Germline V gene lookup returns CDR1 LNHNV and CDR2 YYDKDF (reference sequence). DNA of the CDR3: TGTGCCACCAGACCAGACGGGGGACAGGGGGGATCGAACACTGAAGCTTTCTTT. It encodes CATRPDGGQGGSNTEAFF.

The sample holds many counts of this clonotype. The CDR3 DNA reads TGCGCCAGCAGCTCCCAAGCGGGGGGGCGTGATGAGCAGTTCTTC. Its protein product is CASSSQAGGRDEQFF. The chain employs TRBV5-1 and TRBJ2-1; TRBD2 aligns across 10 bases. The J segment lost 8 bases and the V segment lost 3 bases, leaving 8 bases of the junction unmatched. The CDR3 extends over 15 amino acids. Germline lookup yields CDR1 SGHRS and CDR2 YFSETQ.

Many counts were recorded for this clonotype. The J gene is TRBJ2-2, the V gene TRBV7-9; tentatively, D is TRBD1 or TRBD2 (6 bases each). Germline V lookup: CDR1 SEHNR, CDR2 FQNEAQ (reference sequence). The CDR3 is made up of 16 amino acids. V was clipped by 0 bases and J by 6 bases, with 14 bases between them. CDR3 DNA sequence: TGTGCCAGCAGCTTAGCCGGCTTTGGGGGGCCCGGGGAGCTGTTTTTT. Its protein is CASSLAGFGGPGELFF.

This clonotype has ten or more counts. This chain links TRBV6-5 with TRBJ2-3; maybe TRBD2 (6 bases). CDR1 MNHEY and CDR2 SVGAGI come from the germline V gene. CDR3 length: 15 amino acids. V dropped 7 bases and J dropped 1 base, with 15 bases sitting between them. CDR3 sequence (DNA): TGTGCCAGCACCAAAGGTTGGGGGGGCACAGATACGCAGTATTTT. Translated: CASTKGWGGTDTQYF.

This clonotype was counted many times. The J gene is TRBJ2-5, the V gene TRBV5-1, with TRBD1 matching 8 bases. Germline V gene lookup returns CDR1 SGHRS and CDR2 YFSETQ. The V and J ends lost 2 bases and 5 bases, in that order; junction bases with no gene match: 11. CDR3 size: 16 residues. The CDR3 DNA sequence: TGCGCCAGCAGCTTACAAGGACAGGGCGCGGGCGAGACCCAGTACTTC. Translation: CASSLQGQGAGETQYF.